One sample yielded the 17 T cell receptor beta chains listed below, sequenced in a study of regulatory T cells in long-lasting Graves disease. The time point denotes: persistent/refractory GD, antithyroid drugs over 5 years with positive TRAb. PBMCs were the source of the RNA used for TCR sequencing. iRepertoire HTBI primers and Arm-PCR of CDR3 regions built TCR beta libraries. TCRdb redid the calling of the multiplex PCR reads with MiXCR, one entry per CDR3 protein. The table shows roughly 300,000 distinct CDR3 sequences, with roughly 21% occurring only once. Source: peripheral blood mononuclear cells (PBMCs), taken when the disease was refractory, from a patient treated with antithyroid drugs. The receptors derive from a female donor with Graves disease.

The genes are TRBV6-2 or TRBV6-3 and TRBJ2-1, with 8 nucleotides matching TRBD1. The assigned J gene may be wrong: the sequence end matches TRBJ2-4 better. The germline V gene has CDR1 MNHEY and CDR2 SVGEGT. This CDR3 spans 14 amino acids. CDR3 DNA: TGTGCCAGCAGTTGGACAGGGACCAGGAACATTCAGTACTTC. Translated, it gives CASSWTGTRNIQYF.

The chain carries TRBV20-1 and TRBJ2-7; D tentatively reads TRBD1 or TRBD2 (7 bases each). Germline V gene sequence: CDR1 DFQATT, CDR2 SNEGSKA (reference sequence). V was trimmed by 6 bases and J by 1 base, leaving 16 bases between them. The CDR3 sequence is 14 residues long. CDR3 bases: TGCAGTGCGATGGGAGGGGGCTGGTCCTACGAGCAGTACTTC. Residues: CSAMGGGWSYEQYF.

Comment on this clonotype: A much larger clone is a single base away; this may be a read error. This chain links TRBV6-2 or TRBV6-3 with TRBJ2-7, with D perhaps TRBD1 (5 bases). The CDR3 is 12 amino acids. Germline V gives CDR1 MNHEY, CDR2 SVGEGT. The CDR3, as DNA: TGTGCCAGCCGTTACCAGGGATCCGAGCAGTACTTC. This encodes CASRYQGSEQYF.

The V and J genes are TRBV19 and TRBJ2-7; 9 nucleotides agree with TRBD1. Germline V CDR1 and CDR2: LNHDA, SQIVND (reference sequence). CDR3 length: 14 residues. J was trimmed by 6 bases and V by 7 bases; bases with no gene match: 10. CDR3 in amino acids: CASTPTRTGAEQYF. The CDR3, as DNA: TGTGCCAGTACCCCGACTCGGACAGGGGCCGAGCAGTACTTC.

This clonotype was counted at least ten times. The rearrangement joins TRBV5-1 to TRBJ2-5; the D gene is possibly TRBD1 (5 bases). CDR3 length: 13 amino acids. Germline assignment: CDR1 SGHRS and CDR2 YFSETQ. The V and J ends lost 3 bases and 0 bases respectively, with 6 bases between them. The CDR3 region is CASSWTHQETQYF. In DNA form, the CDR3 reads TGCGCCAGCAGCTGGACACACCAAGAGACCCAGTACTTC. The full variable domain, completed using reference TRBV5-1 and TRBJ2-5, is KAGVTQTPRYLIKTRGQQVTLSCSPISGHRSVSWYQQTPGQGLQFLFEYFSETQRNKGNFPGRFSGRQFSNSRSEMNVSTLELGDSALYLCASSWTHQETQYFGPGTRLLVL.

There are many counts of this clonotype. This chain joins TRBV28 and TRBJ1-2; the D gene is possibly TRBD1 (5 bases). This CDR3 comprises 14 residues. Germline V gene sequence: CDR1 MDHEN, CDR2 SYDVKM. With 5 bases removed from V and 1 base from J, the gap between germline ends came to 11 bases. DNA of the CDR3: TGTGCCAGCAGTCCCGGACATTTTAACTATGGCTACACCTTC. Protein sequence: CASSPGHFNYGYTF.

This clonotype was recorded many times. This chain connects TRBV7-2 to TRBJ2-7, with D tentatively TRBD2 (5 bases). The CDR3 runs 14 residues. V shed 4 bases and J shed 3 bases, with 13 bases lying between them. CDR1 is SGHTA, CDR2 FQGNSA, per germline. The CDR3 nucleotides are TGTGCCAGCAGCTATGGACTCAATTACTACGAGCAGTACTTC. Its translation is CASSYGLNYYEQYF.

V and J are TRBV11-2 and TRBJ2-1, with a tentative D call TRBD2 (6 bases). The CDR3 runs to 14 residues. Trimming stripped 1 base from V and 10 bases from J, with 14 bases between. CDR1 and CDR2 from the germline V gene are SGHAT and FQNNGV. CDR3 loop: CASSLAERVGEQFF. DNA for the CDR3: TGTGCCAGCAGCTTAGCTGAGCGGGTGGGCGAGCAGTTCTTC.

This clonotype appeared many times. This chain connects TRBV7-3 to TRBJ2-5, with 16 bases aligning to TRBD2. V was pared by 6 bases and J by 5 bases, with 9 bases of the junction left unmatched. The CDR3 runs to 17 residues. Germline loops: CDR1 SGHTA, CDR2 FQGTGA. The CDR3 DNA follows: TGTGCCAGCAGACAGGGACTAGCGGGAGGGGTGAGGGAGACCCAGTACTTC. Protein: CASRQGLAGGVRETQYF. Filled out from reference TRBV7-3 and TRBJ2-5, the complete variable domain reads GAGVSQTPSNKVTEKGKYVELRCDPISGHTALYWYRQSLGQGPEFLIYFQGTGAADDSGLPNDRFFAVRPEGSVSTLKIQRTERGDSAVYLCASRQGLAGGVRETQYFGPGTRLLVL.

A few counts support this clonotype. This may come from a read error, since a much larger clone is one base off. The chain uses TRBV6-9 and TRBJ2-5, with a tentative D call TRBD2 (5 bases). V dropped 3 bases and J dropped 0 bases, with 17 bases sitting between them. The CDR3 length is 17 residues. Germline CDR1 MNHGY, CDR2 SVAAGI. The CDR3 sequence: CASSYGRRANYQETQYF. CDR3 in DNA: TGTGCCAGCAGTTACGGTAGGCGGGCAAATTACCAAGAGACCCAGTACTTC.

This clonotype was observed at least ten times. The V call is TRBV19, the J call TRBJ1-2, with TRBD1 as a possible D gene (5 bases). Trimming removed 3 bases at V and 5 bases at J, with 16 bases between. Per germline, CDR1 LNHDA and CDR2 SQIVND (reference sequence). CDR3 size: 15 residues. CDR3 amino acids: CASSMTERPSYGYTF. CDR3 coding DNA: TGTGCCAGTAGTATGACAGAAAGACCCTCTTATGGCTACACCTTC.

The chain has TRBV10-3 and TRBJ2-7; 11 bases map to TRBD2. This CDR3 comprises 16 residues. After removal of 0 bases from V and 5 bases from J, the junction contained 6 bases not matched to a gene. Germline V gene data show CDR1 as ENHRY and CDR2 as SYGVKD. The CDR3 reads CAISESITSGGNEQYF. In DNA, the CDR3 is TGTGCCATCAGTGAGTCGATCACTAGCGGGGGAAACGAGCAGTACTTC.

This clonotype was seen repeatedly, ten times or more. This rearrangement joins TRBV11-2 to TRBJ1-5, with D uncertain. CDR3 length: 13 amino acids. Germline V gene lookup returns CDR1 SGHAT and CDR2 FQNNGV. Between the trimmed V and J ends, which lost 0 bases and 6 bases, there was a span of 6 bases. In DNA form, the CDR3 reads TGTGCCAGCAGCTTAGATCATAGTCAGCCCCAGCATTTT. This encodes CASSLDHSQPQHF. Supplemented by reference TRBV11-2 and TRBJ1-5, the full variable domain reads EAGVAQSPRYKIIEKRQSVAFWCNPISGHATLYWYQQILGQGPKLLIQFQNNGVVDDSQLPKDRFSAERLKGVDSTLKIQPAKLEDSAVYLCASSLDHSQPQHFGDGTRLSIL.

This clonotype came up a few times. The chain employs TRBV7-6 and TRBJ1-6, with TRBD1 matching 10 bases. Losses at the gene ends were 5 bases for V and 7 bases for J; bases not matched to a gene: 5. This CDR3 has 15 amino acids. Germline V gene sequence: CDR1 SGHVS, CDR2 FNYEAQ. The CDR3 is CASSARTGGNSPLHF. CDR3 bases: TGTGCCAGCAGCGCAAGGACAGGGGGGAATTCACCCCTCCACTTT. The entire variable domain, with the rest obtained from reference TRBV7-6 and TRBJ1-6, is as follows: GAGVSQSPRYKVTKRGQDVALRCDPISGHVSLYWYRQALGQGPEFLTYFNYEAQQDKSGLPNDRFSAERPEGSISTLTIQRTEQRDSAMYRCASSARTGGNSPLHFGNGTRLTVT.

This clonotype was observed many times. The V call is TRBV11-2, the J call TRBJ1-4; D gene ambiguous. There are 14 residues in the CDR3. Germline CDR1 is SGHAT and CDR2 is FQNNGV. Between the trimmed V and J ends, which lost 1 base and 4 bases, there was a span of 7 bases. CDR3 loop: CASSLGDVNEKLFF. CDR3 nucleotide sequence: TGTGCCAGCAGCTTAGGTGACGTTAATGAAAAACTGTTTTTT.

The chain has TRBV19 and TRBJ2-4; 7 bases are a match to TRBD1. This CDR3 spans 13 amino acids. Germline assignment: CDR1 LNHDA and CDR2 SQIVND (reference sequence). V gave up 8 bases and J gave up 10 bases; unmatched junction bases: 11. The CDR3 DNA sequence: TGTGCCAGTTCTTCCAGACAGGGCGCGATTCAGTACTTC. Protein: CASSSRQGAIQYF. Full variable domain (outside the CDR3, taken from reference TRBV19 and TRBJ2-4): DGGITQSPKYLFRKEGQNVTLSCEQNLNHDAMYWYRQDPGQGLRLIYYSQIVNDFQKGDIAEGYSVSREKKESFPLTVTSAQKNPTAFYLCASSSRQGAIQYFGAGTRLSVL.

CDR3 in DNA: TGTGCCACCGGGATGGGGGATCCCGAGCAGTACTTC. This gives the protein CATGMGDPEQYF. V usage is TRBV24-1 and J usage is TRBJ2-7; D possibly matches TRBD1 or TRBD2 (5 bases each). V was clipped by 9 bases and J by 6 bases, with 14 bases between them. The CDR3 is 12 residues long. Germline V gene data show CDR1 as KGHDR and CDR2 as SFDVKD.